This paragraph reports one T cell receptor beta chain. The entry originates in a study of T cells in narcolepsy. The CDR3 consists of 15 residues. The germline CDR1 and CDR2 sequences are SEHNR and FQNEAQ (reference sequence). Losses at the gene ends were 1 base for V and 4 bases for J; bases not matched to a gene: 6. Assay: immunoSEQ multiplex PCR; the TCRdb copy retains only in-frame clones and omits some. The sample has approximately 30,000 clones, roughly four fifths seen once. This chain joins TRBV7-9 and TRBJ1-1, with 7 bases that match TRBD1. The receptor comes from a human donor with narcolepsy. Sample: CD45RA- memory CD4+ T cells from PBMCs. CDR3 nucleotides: TGTGCCAGCAGCTTAGGGACAGGTCCGGGCACTGAAGCTTTCTTT. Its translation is CASSLGTGPGTEAFF.